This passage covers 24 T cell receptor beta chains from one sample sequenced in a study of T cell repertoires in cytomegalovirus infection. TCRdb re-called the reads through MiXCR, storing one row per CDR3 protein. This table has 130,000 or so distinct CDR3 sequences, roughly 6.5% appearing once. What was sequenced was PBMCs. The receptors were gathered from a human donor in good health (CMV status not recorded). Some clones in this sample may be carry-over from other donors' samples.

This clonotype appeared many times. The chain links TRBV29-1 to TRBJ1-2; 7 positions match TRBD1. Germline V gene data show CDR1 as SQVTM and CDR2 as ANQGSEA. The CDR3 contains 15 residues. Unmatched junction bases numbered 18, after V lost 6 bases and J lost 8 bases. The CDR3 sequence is CSVDRDSSPLGGYTF. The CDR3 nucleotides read TGCAGCGTGGATCGGGACAGCAGCCCCCTGGGGGGCTACACCTTC. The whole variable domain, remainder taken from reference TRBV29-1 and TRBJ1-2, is SAVISQKPSRDICQRGTSLTIQCQVDSQVTMMFWYRQQPGQSLTLIATANQGSEATYESGFVIDKFPISRPNLTFSTLTVSNMSPEDSSIYLCSVDRDSSPLGGYTFGSGTRLTVV.

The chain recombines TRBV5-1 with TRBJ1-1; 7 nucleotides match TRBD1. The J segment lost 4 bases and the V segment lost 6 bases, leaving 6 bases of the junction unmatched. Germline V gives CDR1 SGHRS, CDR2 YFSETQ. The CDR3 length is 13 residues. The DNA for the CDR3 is TGCGCCAGCAAGGGACAGAGCGGCACTGAAGCTTTCTTT. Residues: CASKGQSGTEAFF.

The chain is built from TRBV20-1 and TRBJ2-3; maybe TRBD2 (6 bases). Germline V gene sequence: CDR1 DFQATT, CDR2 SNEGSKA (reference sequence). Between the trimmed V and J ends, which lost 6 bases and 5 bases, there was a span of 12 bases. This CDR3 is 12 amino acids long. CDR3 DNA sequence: TGCAGTGCCGCGTCGGGGGTAGATACGCAGTATTTT. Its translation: CSAASGVDTQYF.

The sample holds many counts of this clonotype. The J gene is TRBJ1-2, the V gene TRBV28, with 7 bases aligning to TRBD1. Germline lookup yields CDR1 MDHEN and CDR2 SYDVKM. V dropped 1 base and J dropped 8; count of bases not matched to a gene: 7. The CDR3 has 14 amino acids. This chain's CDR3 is CASSLSAQGRGYTF. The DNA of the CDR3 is TGTGCCAGCAGTTTATCCGCACAGGGGAGAGGCTACACCTTC.

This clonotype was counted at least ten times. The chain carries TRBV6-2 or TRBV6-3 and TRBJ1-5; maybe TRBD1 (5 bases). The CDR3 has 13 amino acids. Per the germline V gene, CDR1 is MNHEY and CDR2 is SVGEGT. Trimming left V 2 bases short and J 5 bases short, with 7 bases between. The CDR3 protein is CASSYIRDQPQHF. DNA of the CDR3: TGTGCCAGCAGTTACATCAGGGATCAGCCCCAGCATTTT.

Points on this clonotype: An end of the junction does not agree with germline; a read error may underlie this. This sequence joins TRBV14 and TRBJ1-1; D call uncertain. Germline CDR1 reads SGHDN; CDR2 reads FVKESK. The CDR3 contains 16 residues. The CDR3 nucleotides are TGTGCCACCAGCCAAGTGGCAGTCATTATGAACACTGAAGCTTTCTTT. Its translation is CATSQVAVIMNTEAFF. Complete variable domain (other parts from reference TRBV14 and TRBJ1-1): EAGVTQFPSHSVIEKGQTVTLRCDPISGHDNLYWYRRVMGKEIKFLLHFVKESKQDESGMPNNRFLAERTGGTYSTLKVQPAELEDSGVYFCATSQVAVIMNTEAFFGQGTRLTVV.

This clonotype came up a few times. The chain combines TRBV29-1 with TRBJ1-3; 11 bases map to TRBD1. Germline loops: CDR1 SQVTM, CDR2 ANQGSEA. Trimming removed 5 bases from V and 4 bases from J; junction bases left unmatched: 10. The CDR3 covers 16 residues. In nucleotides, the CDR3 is TGCAGCGTTCGGACAGGGGGCGAAGCTAGCGGAAACACCATATATTTT. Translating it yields CSVRTGGEASGNTIYF.

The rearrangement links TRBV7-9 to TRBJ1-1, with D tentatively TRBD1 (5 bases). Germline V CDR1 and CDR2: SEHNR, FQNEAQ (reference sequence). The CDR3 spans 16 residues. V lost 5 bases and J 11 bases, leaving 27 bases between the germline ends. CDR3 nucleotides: TGTGCCAGCAGCAGCCCCCCGGGACGCCCTAGTTTCGAGGCTTTCTTT. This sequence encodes CASSSPPGRPSFEAFF.

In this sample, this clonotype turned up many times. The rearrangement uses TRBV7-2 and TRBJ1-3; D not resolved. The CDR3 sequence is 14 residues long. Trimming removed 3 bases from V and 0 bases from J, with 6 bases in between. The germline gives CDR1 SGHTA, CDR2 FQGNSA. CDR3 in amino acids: CASSFGSSGNTIYF. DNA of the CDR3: TGTGCCAGCAGCTTTGGGTCCTCTGGAAACACCATATATTTT.

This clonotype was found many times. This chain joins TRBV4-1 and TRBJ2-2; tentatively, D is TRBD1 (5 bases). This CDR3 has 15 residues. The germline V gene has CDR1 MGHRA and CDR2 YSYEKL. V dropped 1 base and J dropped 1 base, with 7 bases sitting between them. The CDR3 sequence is CASSQVTENTGELFF. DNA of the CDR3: TGCGCCAGCAGCCAAGTGACAGAGAACACCGGGGAGCTGTTTTTT.

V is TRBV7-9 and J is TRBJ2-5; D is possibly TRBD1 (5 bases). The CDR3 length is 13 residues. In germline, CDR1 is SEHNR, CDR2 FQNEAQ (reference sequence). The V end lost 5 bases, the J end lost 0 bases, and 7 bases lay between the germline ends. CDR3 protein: CASSPDNQETQYF. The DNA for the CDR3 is TGTGCCAGCAGCCCGGACAACCAAGAGACCCAGTACTTC.

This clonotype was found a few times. This CDR3 reads CASSPGLAGGGEQFF. CDR3 DNA sequence: TGTGCCAGCAGCCCGGGACTAGCGGGGGGAGGGGAGCAGTTCTTC. J is TRBJ2-1 and V is TRBV7-2, with 15 bases identical to TRBD2. Looked up from germline, CDR1 is SGHTA and CDR2 is FQGNSA. V lost 5 bases, J lost 10 bases, and 6 bases stayed unmatched. The CDR3 length is 15 residues.

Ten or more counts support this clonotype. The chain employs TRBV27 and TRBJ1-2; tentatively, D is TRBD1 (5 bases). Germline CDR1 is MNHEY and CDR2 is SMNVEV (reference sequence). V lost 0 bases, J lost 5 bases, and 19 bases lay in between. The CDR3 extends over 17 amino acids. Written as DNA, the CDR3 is TGTGCCAGCAGTTTATCGAATCTTCCGGGTAGGGGATATGGCTACACCTTC. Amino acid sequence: CASSLSNLPGRGYGYTF.

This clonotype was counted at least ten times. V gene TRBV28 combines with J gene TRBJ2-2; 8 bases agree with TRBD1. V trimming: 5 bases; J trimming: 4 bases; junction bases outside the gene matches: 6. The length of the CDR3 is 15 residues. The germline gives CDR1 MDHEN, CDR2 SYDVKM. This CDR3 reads CASSGTGGVTGELFF. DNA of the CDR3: TGTGCCAGCAGTGGGACAGGCGGCGTCACCGGGGAGCTGTTTTTT.

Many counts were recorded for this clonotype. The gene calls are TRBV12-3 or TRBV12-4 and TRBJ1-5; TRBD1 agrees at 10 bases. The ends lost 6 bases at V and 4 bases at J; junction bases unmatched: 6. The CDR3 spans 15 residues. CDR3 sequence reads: CASRYGQGGNQPQHF. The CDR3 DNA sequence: TGTGCCAGCAGATACGGACAGGGGGGGAATCAGCCCCAGCATTTT.

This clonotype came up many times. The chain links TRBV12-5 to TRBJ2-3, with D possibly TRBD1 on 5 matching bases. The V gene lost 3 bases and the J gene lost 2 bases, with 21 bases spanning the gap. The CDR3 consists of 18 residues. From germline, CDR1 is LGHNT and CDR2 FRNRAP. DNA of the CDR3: TGTGCTAGTGGTTTCGCCACTCAACAGGCACCCTTCACAGATACGCAGTATTTT. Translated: CASGFATQQAPFTDTQYF.

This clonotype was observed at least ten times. The CDR3 protein is CASSIVEENTEAFF. The CDR3 nucleotides are TGTGCCAGTAGTATAGTCGAGGAGAACACTGAAGCTTTCTTT. The rearrangement joins TRBV19 to TRBJ1-1, with D unresolved. The CDR3 spans 14 residues. Germline loops: CDR1 LNHDA, CDR2 SQIVND (reference sequence). Trimming removed 1 base at V and 1 base at J, with 7 bases between.

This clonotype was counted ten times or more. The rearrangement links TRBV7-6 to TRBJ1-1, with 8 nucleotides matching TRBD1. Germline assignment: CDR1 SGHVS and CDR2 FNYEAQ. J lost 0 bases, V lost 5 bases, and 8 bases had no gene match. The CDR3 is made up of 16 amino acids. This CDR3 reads CASSQGAGGVNTEAFF. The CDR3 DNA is TGTGCCAGCAGCCAGGGGGCAGGGGGAGTGAACACTGAAGCTTTCTTT.

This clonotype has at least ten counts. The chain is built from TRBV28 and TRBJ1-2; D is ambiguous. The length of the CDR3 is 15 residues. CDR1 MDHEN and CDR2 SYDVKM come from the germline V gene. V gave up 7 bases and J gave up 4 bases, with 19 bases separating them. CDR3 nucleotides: TGTGCCAGCATCCCTGCCCCCCTTACCGGCTATGGCTACACCTTC. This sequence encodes CASIPAPLTGYGYTF.

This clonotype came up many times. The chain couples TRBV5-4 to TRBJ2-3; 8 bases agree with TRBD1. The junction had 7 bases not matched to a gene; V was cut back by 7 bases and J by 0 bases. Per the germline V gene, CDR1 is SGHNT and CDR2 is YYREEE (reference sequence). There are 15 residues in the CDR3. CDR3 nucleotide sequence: TGTGCCAGCCTCCGCCGGACAGGGAGCACAGATACGCAGTATTTT. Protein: CASLRRTGSTDTQYF.

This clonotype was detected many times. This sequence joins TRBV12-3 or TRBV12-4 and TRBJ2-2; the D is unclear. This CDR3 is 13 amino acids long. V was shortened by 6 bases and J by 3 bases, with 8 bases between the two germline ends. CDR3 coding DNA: TGTGCCAGCAGGTACCTGGACACCGGGGAGCTGTTTTTT. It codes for CASRYLDTGELFF.

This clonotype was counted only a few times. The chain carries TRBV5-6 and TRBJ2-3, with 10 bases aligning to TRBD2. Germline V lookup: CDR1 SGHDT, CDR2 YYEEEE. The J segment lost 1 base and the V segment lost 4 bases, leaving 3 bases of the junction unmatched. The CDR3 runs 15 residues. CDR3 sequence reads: CASSRAGGGTDTQYF. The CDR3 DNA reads TGTGCCAGCAGCCGAGCGGGGGGGGGCACAGATACGCAGTATTTT.

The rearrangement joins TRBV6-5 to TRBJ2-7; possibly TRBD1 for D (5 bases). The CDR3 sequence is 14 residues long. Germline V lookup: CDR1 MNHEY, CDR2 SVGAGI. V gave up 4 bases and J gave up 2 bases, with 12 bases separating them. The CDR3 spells CASSSLVGAYEQYF. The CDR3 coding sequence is TGTGCCAGCAGTTCGCTAGTAGGGGCCTACGAGCAGTACTTC.

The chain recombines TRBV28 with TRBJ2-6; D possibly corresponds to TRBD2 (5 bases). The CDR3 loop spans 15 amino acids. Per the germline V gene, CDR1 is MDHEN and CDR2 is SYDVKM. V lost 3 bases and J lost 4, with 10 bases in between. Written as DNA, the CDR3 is TGTGCCAGCAGTTTTCCGGGGTCGGGGGCCAACGTCCTGACTTTC. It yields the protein CASSFPGSGANVLTF.